This T cell receptor beta chain was found in a study of blood T cell repertoires in COVID-19 (dated by TCRdb to the early 2020s). At the level of the whole study: The collaborator samples originated in the United States, Italy and Spain and spanned the acute and convalescent phases of COVID-19. The material from the prospective study consisted of cDNA or gDNA derived from T cells, B-cell-depleted T cells, or PBMCs. The dataset comprised deeply sampled blood TCRbeta repertoires from subjects exposed to, actively infected with, or recovered from COVID-19. A freely available public database, intended as a resource for researchers studying the immune response to SARS-CoV-2, is where the repertoires were released. Samples were obtained from the ongoing ImmuneRACE study (first 160 participants) and from over 1,000 subjects provided by 6 global collaborators. Nearly every sample came with metadata listing a de-identified subject ID, COVID-19 status, age in years and sex. Where available, HLA class I and class II types were taken from metadata supplied by the sample provider and were not determined by assay-based typing.

As for this clone: Its recognized antigen is unknown. No base quality values were provided; no much bigger clone lies one nucleotide off.

Participants in the prospective study were aged 18 to 89 years, lived in under 30 United States geographic areas, and enrolled through a virtual design. Cohort assignment in the prospective study relied on participant-reported clinical history from a screening survey and a study questionnaire. In the prospective study, mobile phlebotomists collected whole blood, serum and a nasopharyngeal or oropharyngeal swab from each participant. Over an approximately 2-month period, participants in the prospective study had the option of providing additional blood draws and questionnaires. Blood samples from the prospective study were shipped frozen or at room temperature prior to DNA extraction. V and J are truncated by 4 bases and 1 base respectively, leaving an intervening sequence of 25 bases. Inclusive of the bounding cysteine and phenylalanine, the CDR3 is 19 residues long. Only the CDR3 region is kept as DNA, spanning 57 bases read in frame from base 1. The germline V gene (reference sequence) provides CDR1 SGHNT and CDR2 YYREEE.

TCRbeta CDR3 regions were amplified from genomic DNA by means of the immunoSEQ Assay, a bias-controlled multiplex PCR. As for how the authors treated the data: The number of nucleated cells in each sample was estimated by amplification of reference gene primers within the assay. To quantify the absolute abundance of each unique TCRbeta CDR3 rearrangement, sequence reads were collapsed and filtered. For each sample, productive Simpson clonality was calculated as the square root of Simpson's diversity index across productive rearrangements. TCRdb retrieved this table from immuneACCESS and kept in-frame rearrangements only. Not all clones are present; in checked studies, unresolved V genes account for under half, and no reason is known for the remainder. V, J and clone size were drawn from that table, and D and trimming were deduced from the DNA. The sample data list roughly 430,000 clones, and 88% of these were observed just once. The ten most abundant clones make up 2% to 2.5% of the sample.

General findings and caveats noted by the study authors: The quantity of clinical and demographic metadata differed by source and by participant and was supplied without curation.

In this chain, TRBV5-4 is recombined with TRBJ2-3; matching of 5 bases hints at TRBD2 as the D gene. This clonotype originated in a woman in her 40s with acute COVID-19. The specimen sequenced was PBMCs or T cells enriched from blood (not recorded which). The DNA sequence reads TGTGCCAGCAGCCTAACCTCCCTTTACAGCGGAGTGGGCACAGATACGCAGTATTTT. The encoded protein is CASSLTSLYSGVGTDTQYF.